Listed below are T cell receptor beta chains from one sample, sequenced in a study of cytomegalovirus exposure and HLA in healthy donors. TCRdb keeps only in-frame clones here, not all; method: immunoSEQ multiplex PCR. Of around 75,000 clones listed, 60% to 85% are singletons. Source material: PBMCs. The receptors here all came from a man between 18 and 35 years old in good health and CMV-seronegative. The CDR3 runs from the conserved cysteine through the conserved F or W. The order of the fields is J gene, clone size, D gene, V gene, CDR3 DNA, CDR3 protein. D genes are given only for firm matches. A clone size is listed for some rows: how often the clone was seen (once, few, many), or a class if it is expanded.

TRBJ2-2 | - | - | TRBV6-6 | TGTGCCAGCAGTTATGCGGGGGCAGCGGGAACCGGGGAGCTGTTTTTT | CASSYAGAAGTGELFF
TRBJ1-1 | - | TRBD1 | TRBV6-5 | TGTGCCAGCAGTTTCCTCAAGACAGGGGGGAACACTGAAGCTTTCTTT | CASSFLKTGGNTEAFF
TRBJ2-6 | few | TRBD1 | TRBV19 | TGTGCCAGTATGGGGACAGGGAGGGGCTCTGGGGCCAACGTCCTGACTTTC | CASMGTGRGSGANVLTF
TRBJ2-7 | few | TRBD1 | TRBV28 | TGTGCCAGCAGAGGACAGGGTTCCTACGAGCAGTACTTC | CASRGQGSYEQYF
TRBJ1-3 | - | - | TRBV18 | TGTGCCAGCTCACCCTCAGGGGAATCTGGAAACACCATATATTTT | CASSPSGESGNTIYF
TRBJ2-5 | - | TRBD1 | TRBV6-5 | TGTGCCAGCAGTCCCTTGACAGGGGGAGAGACCCAGTACTTC | CASSPLTGGETQYF
TRBJ1-6 | - | TRBD1 | TRBV28 | TGTGCCAGCAGTCCGGACAGGGAATATGATTCACCCCTCCACTTT | CASSPDREYDSPLHF
TRBJ2-1 | - | - | TRBV5-4 | TGTGCCAGCAGCTTGGGCCTCCTAGGTGAGCAGTTCTTC | CASSLGLLGEQFF
TRBJ1-5 | - | TRBD1 | TRBV28 | TGTGCCAGCAGCACCTGGACAGGGGGCGTGCAGCCCCAGCATTTT | CASSTWTGGVQPQHF
TRBJ2-5 | - | TRBD1 | TRBV18 | TGTGCCAGCTCACCAACAGGGGGGCCAGAGACCCAGTACTTC | CASSPTGGPETQYF
TRBJ2-1 | - | - | TRBV6-5 | TGTGCCAGCAGACCCGGGGGAGACAATGAGCAGTTCTTC | CASRPGGDNEQFF
TRBJ1-6 | - | TRBD1 | TRBV19 | TGTGCCAGTAGCTACTCGACAGGGATCGGTTCACCCCTCCACTTT | CASSYSTGIGSPLHF
TRBJ2-3 | - | - | TRBV6-1 | TGTGCCAGCAGTGAACCAGGGGTTTCAGGCACAGATACGCAGTATTTT | CASSEPGVSGTDTQYF
TRBJ1-5 | once | TRBD1 | TRBV27 | TGTGCCAGCAGTTTAGACAGGGGGCTGGGCTCTAGCAATCAGCCCCAGCATTTT | CASSLDRGLGSSNQPQHF
TRBJ1-1 | few | - | TRBV15 | TGTGCCACCAGCCCAGGTGGGGGCTGGAACACTGAAGCTTTCTTT | CATSPGGGWNTEAFF
TRBJ2-7 | - | TRBD1 | TRBV28 | TGTGCCAGCGGCAGATCGGGACAGACCTACGAGCAGTACTTC | CASGRSGQTYEQYF
TRBJ2-1 | few | - | TRBV19 | TGTGCCAGTAGGCCTACAGGGACCCTTTCCTACAATGAGCAGTTCTTC | CASRPTGTLSYNEQFF
TRBJ1-6 | - | TRBD1 | TRBV6-6 | TGTGCCAGCAGCCGACAGGGTCCACCTTCACCCCTCCACTTT | CASSRQGPPSPLHF
TRBJ2-3 | - | TRBD1 | TRBV19 | TGTGCCAGTAGTCGCGACAGGGGGATCACAGATACGCAGTATTTT | CASSRDRGITDTQYF
TRBJ2-3 | - | - | TRBV2 | TGTGCCAGCACCCTACAGGGTCGAAGCACAGATACGCAGTATTTT | CASTLQGRSTDTQYF
TRBJ2-2 | - | TRBD2 | TRBV9 | TGTGCCAGCAGCGTAGGCGGGGGGGCCCAAGGGGAGCTGTTTTTT | CASSVGGGAQGELFF
TRBJ2-1 | - | - | TRBV7-8 | TGTGCCAGCAGCTTAGGAGGGTCCAATGAGCAGTTCTTC | CASSLGGSNEQFF
TRBJ2-7 | - | TRBD2 | TRBV10-3 | TGTGCCACCGCCTGGGAGGGGTACGAGCAGTACTTC | CATAWEGYEQYF
TRBJ2-2 | - | TRBD1 | TRBV7-3 | TGTGCCAGCAGCTCTCTAGGGGGCGACACCGGGGAGCTGTTTTTT | CASSSLGGDTGELFF
TRBJ2-7 | - | TRBD1 | TRBV19 | TGTGCCAGTAGTTCCAACCGGGACAGAAACTACGAGCAGTACTTC | CASSSNRDRNYEQYF
TRBJ2-7 | - | TRBD1 | TRBV28 | TGTGCCAGCAGTTTAATTGGGACAGTCTACGAGCAGTACTTC | CASSLIGTVYEQYF
TRBJ2-5 | - | TRBD2 | TRBV11-2 | TGTGCCAGCAGCTTAGCTAGCGGGGGTTGGGAGACCCAGTACTTC | CASSLASGGWETQYF
TRBJ1-1 | - | TRBD1 | TRBV13 | TGTGCCAGCAGCTCCGACAGGGCCATAAACACTGAAGCTTTCTTT | CASSSDRAINTEAFF
TRBJ2-7 | - | - | TRBV5-4 | TGTGCCAGCACCCGGTCCGGGGGAAGGTACGAGCAGTACTTC | CASTRSGGRYEQYF
TRBJ2-4 | - | - | TRBV5-1 | TGCGCCAGCAGCTTGGCGGACAGAGTAGCCAAAAACATTCAGTACTTC | CASSLADRVAKNIQYF
TRBJ2-3 | - | TRBD2 | TRBV6-4 | TGTGCCAGCGCACTAGCGGGGGCGAGCACAGATACGCAGTATTTT | CASALAGASTDTQYF
TRBJ2-1 | - | TRBD2 | TRBV9 | TGTGCCAGCAGCGTAGCGGGGGGCTCCTACAATGAGCAGTTCTTC | CASSVAGGSYNEQFF